These T cell receptor beta chains were read from a single sample in a study of shared clonotypes between healthy human individuals. This table comes from immunoSEQ multiplex PCR, and its TCRdb copy is limited to in-frame clones, with some not included. The sample has about 1.5 million clones, 98% seen once; the top ten hold around 0.47%. The sequenced material came from naive CD4+ T cells sorted from blood. These receptors all come from a man in his thirties or forties in good health. The CDR3 runs from the conserved cysteine through the conserved F or W. Fields, in order: clone size, J gene, V gene, D gene, CDR3 DNA, CDR3 protein. The D gene is left open where the match is weak. Some rows have no size entry. The others give once, few or many, or a class for an expanded clone.

size: .
J: TRBJ2-3
V: TRBV2
D: .
DNA: TGTGCCAGCGGAGCTGTCACAGATACGCAGTATTTT
CDR3: CASGAVTDTQYF

size: .
J: TRBJ2-5
V: TRBV18
D: .
DNA: TGTGCCAGCTCACCACTTTCGCTAAGCCAAGAGACCCAGTACTTC
CDR3: CASSPLSLSQETQYF

size: .
J: TRBJ1-4
V: TRBV19
D: .
DNA: TGTGCCAGTAGTATCGGCCTTACGCAGGAAAAACTGTTTTTT
CDR3: CASSIGLTQEKLFF

size: .
J: TRBJ2-1
V: TRBV4-3
D: .
DNA: TGCGCCAGCAGCCAAGAAAGATACAATGAGCAGTTCTTC
CDR3: CASSQERYNEQFF

size: .
J: TRBJ1-4
V: TRBV29-1
D: TRBD1
DNA: TGCAGCGTTGGTGGACAGGGAAATCGGTTTGGGAAAAAACTGTTTTTT
CDR3: CSVGGQGNRFGKKLFF

size: .
J: TRBJ2-2
V: TRBV4-3
D: .
DNA: TGCGCCAGCAGCCAAGATCGGCGGGCCGGGGAGCTGTTTTTT
CDR3: CASSQDRRAGELFF

size: .
J: TRBJ2-5
V: TRBV7-2
D: .
DNA: TGTGCCAGCAGCTTCAGAGGGGCAGAAGAGACCCAGTACTTC
CDR3: CASSFRGAEETQYF

size: once
J: TRBJ1-2
V: TRBV29-1
D: .
DNA: TGCAGCGGCTACTCCGACAGCTTAGGCTACACCTTC
CDR3: CSGYSDSLGYTF

size: .
J: TRBJ2-2
V: TRBV25-1
D: .
DNA: TGTGCCATCTACACCGGGGAGCTGTTTTTT
CDR3: CAIYTGELFF

size: .
J: TRBJ2-2
V: TRBV6-1
D: .
DNA: TGTGCCAGCAGTCTTCCTTCTCTCACCGGGGAGCTGTTTTTT
CDR3: CASSLPSLTGELFF

size: once
J: TRBJ1-1
V: TRBV29-1
D: .
DNA: TGCAGCGTTGACCCGAGGAGGGACACTGAAGCTTTCTTT
CDR3: CSVDPRRDTEAFF

size: .
J: TRBJ2-3
V: TRBV7-3
D: TRBD2
DNA: TGTGCCAGCAGCTCTAGCGGAGATACGCAGTATTTT
CDR3: CASSSSGDTQYF

size: .
J: TRBJ1-4
V: TRBV5-1
D: .
DNA: TGCGCCAGCAGCTTCGACAGGAACCCCGAAAAACTGTTTTTT
CDR3: CASSFDRNPEKLFF

size: .
J: TRBJ2-7
V: TRBV18
D: .
DNA: TGTGCCAGCTCACCTCAATTATCCAGGGATGAGCAGTACTTC
CDR3: CASSPQLSRDEQYF

size: .
J: TRBJ2-5
V: TRBV5-6
D: .
DNA: TGTGCCAGCAGACCGTTTGGACAGAAAGAGACCCAGTACTTC
CDR3: CASRPFGQKETQYF

size: .
J: TRBJ1-5
V: TRBV5-4
D: .
DNA: TGTGCCAGCAGCTTGGGAGGGAATAGCAATCAGCCCCAGCATTTT
CDR3: CASSLGGNSNQPQHF

size: once
J: TRBJ1-4
V: TRBV15
D: .
DNA: TGTGCCACCAGCAGAGATCAGGGCTTGGAACTGTTTTTT
CDR3: CATSRDQGLELFF

size: once
J: TRBJ2-1
V: TRBV18
D: TRBD1
DNA: TGTGCCAGCTCACACCGACAGGGGCTATACAATGAGCAGTTCTTC
CDR3: CASSHRQGLYNEQFF

size: .
J: TRBJ2-7
V: TRBV7-9
D: TRBD1
DNA: TGTGCCAGCACCGCCACGGACAGGGGGAGCTACGAGCAGTACTTC
CDR3: CASTATDRGSYEQYF

size: .
J: TRBJ1-3
V: TRBV30
D: .
DNA: TGTGCCTGTACAGGGTTCGGAAACACCATATATTTT
CDR3: CACTGFGNTIYF

size: .
J: TRBJ2-3
V: TRBV30
D: .
DNA: TGTGCCTGGATGGTGACGGGGTTTTTAGATACGCAGTATTTT
CDR3: CAWMVTGFLDTQYF

size: .
J: TRBJ2-3
V: TRBV30
D: .
DNA: TGTGCCTGGAGTGTCCTTCTGGAGGATACGCAGTATTTT
CDR3: CAWSVLLEDTQYF

size: .
J: TRBJ1-5
V: TRBV6-5
D: TRBD1
DNA: TGTGCCAGCAGTCCACAGGGGGATCAGCCCCAGCATTTT
CDR3: CASSPQGDQPQHF

size: .
J: TRBJ2-7
V: TRBV5-1
D: .
DNA: TGCGCCAGCAGCTTGGACGATTACGAGCAGTACTTC
CDR3: CASSLDDYEQYF

size: .
J: TRBJ1-2
V: TRBV11-2
D: TRBD1
DNA: TGTGCCAGCAGCTTAGAAGGGACAGGCTATGGCTACACCTTC
CDR3: CASSLEGTGYGYTF

size: .
J: TRBJ2-5
V: TRBV14
D: .
DNA: TGTGCCAGCAGCCAGAAAGAGACCCAGTACTTC
CDR3: CASSQKETQYF

size: .
J: TRBJ2-7
V: TRBV7-2
D: TRBD1
DNA: TGTGCCAGCAGCTTAGTGGGACAGTACCGACAGCAGTACTTC
CDR3: CASSLVGQYRQQYF

size: .
J: TRBJ1-1
V: TRBV5-5
D: .
DNA: TGTGCCAGCAGGCGCGGGGTTCAGAACACTGAAGCTTTCTTT
CDR3: CASRRGVQNTEAFF

size: .
J: TRBJ1-4
V: TRBV7-3
D: TRBD1
DNA: TGTGCCAGCAGCCCGCCCAACCTGAACAGGGGAGGGCCTGAGACAACTAATGAAAAACTGTTTTTT
CDR3: CASSPPNLNRGGPETTNEKLFF

size: .
J: TRBJ2-2
V: TRBV5-3
D: TRBD2
DNA: TGTGCCAGAAGCTTGGCCTCCCCTAGCGGGAGTCTGAGCGGGGAGCTGTTTTTT
CDR3: CARSLASPSGSLSGELFF

size: .
J: TRBJ1-1
V: TRBV7-9
D: .
DNA: TGTGCCAGCAGCCCATATAACACCCTTAACACTGAAGCTTTCTTT
CDR3: CASSPYNTLNTEAFF

size: once
J: TRBJ2-7
V: TRBV7-2
D: .
DNA: TGTGCCAGCAGCCTAGATCTTATGGAGCAGTACTTC
CDR3: CASSLDLMEQYF

size: .
J: TRBJ2-3
V: TRBV13
D: TRBD2
DNA: TGTGCCAGCAGCTATAGCGGGAGCACAGATACGCAGTATTTT
CDR3: CASSYSGSTDTQYF